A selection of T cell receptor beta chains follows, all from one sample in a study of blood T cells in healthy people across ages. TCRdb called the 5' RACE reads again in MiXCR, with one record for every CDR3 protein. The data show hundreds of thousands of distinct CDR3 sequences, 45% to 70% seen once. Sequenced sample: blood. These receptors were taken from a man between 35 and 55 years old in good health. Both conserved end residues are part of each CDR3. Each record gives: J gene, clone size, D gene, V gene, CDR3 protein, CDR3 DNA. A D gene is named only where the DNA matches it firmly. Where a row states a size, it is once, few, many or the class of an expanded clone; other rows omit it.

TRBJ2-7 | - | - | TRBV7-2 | CASSSPSAAYEQYF | TGTGCCAGCAGCTCTCCTAGCGCCGCCTACGAGCAGTACTTC
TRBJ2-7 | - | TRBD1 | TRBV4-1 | CASSQVGTEVGYEQYF | TGCGCCAGCAGCCAAGTCGGGACAGAAGTGGGCTACGAGCAGTACTTC
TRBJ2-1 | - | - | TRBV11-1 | CASSSGLAIYNEQFF | TGTGCCAGCAGCTCAGGGCTAGCCATCTACAATGAGCAGTTCTTC
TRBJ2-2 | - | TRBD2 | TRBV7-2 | CASGRREGLTGELFF | TGTGCCAGCGGGCGGCGGGAGGGCCTAACCGGGGAGCTGTTTTTT
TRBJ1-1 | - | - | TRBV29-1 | CSYQVPGIDTEAFF | TGCAGCTACCAAGTACCGGGGATCGACACTGAAGCTTTCTTT
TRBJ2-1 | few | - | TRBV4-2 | CASSRRLSADPSSYNEQFF | TGTGCCAGCAGCCGCCGACTGAGCGCCGACCCTAGCTCCTACAATGAGCAGTTCTTC
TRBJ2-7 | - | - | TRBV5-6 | CASRLDPSSAYEQYF | TGTGCCAGCAGGCTGGATCCCTCGTCGGCGTACGAGCAGTACTTC
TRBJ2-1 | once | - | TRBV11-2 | CASSTQPGYPNEQFF | TGTGCCAGCAGCACCCAACCGGGGTACCCCAATGAGCAGTTCTTC
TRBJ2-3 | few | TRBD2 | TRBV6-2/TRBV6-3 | CASSGGAATDTQYF | TGTGCCAGCAGCGGGGGGGCCGCCACAGATACGCAGTATTTT
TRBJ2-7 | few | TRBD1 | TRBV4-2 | CASSREQGVAYEQYF | TGTGCCAGCAGCCGAGAACAGGGGGTTGCCTACGAGCAGTACTTC
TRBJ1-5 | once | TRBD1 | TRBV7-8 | CASSLVGQGVVGNQPQHF | TGTGCCAGCAGCTTAGTGGGACAGGGGGTTGTGGGCAATCAGCCCCAGCATTTT
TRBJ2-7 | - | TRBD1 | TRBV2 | CASRGQVYEQYF | TGTGCCAGCAGGGGACAGGTCTACGAGCAGTACTTC
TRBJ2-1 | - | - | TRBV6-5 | CASMYGGGRFNEQFF | TGTGCCAGCATGTATGGAGGGGGGCGGTTCAATGAGCAGTTCTTC
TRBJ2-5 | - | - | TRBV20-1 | CSANRGSRTETQYF | TGCAGTGCTAATCGGGGCAGTAGGACAGAGACCCAGTACTTC
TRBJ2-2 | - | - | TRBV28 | CASRIRGESTGELFF | TGTGCCAGCAGAATCAGGGGAGAGAGCACCGGGGAGCTGTTTTTT
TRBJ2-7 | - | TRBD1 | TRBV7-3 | CASSWNPGQIDEQYF | TGTGCCAGCAGTTGGAATCCGGGACAGATAGACGAGCAGTACTTC
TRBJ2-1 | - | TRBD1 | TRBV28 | CASSSGQGAYYNEQFF | TGTGCCAGCAGTTCCGGACAGGGGGCCTACTACAATGAGCAGTTCTTC
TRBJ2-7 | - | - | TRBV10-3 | CAISEAGRNEQYF | TGTGCCATCAGTGAGGCGGGACGGAACGAGCAGTACTTC
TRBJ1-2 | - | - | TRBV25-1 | CASSELGPLVGNYGYTF | TGTGCCAGCAGTGAATTAGGGCCCCTGGTCGGTAACTATGGCTACACCTTC
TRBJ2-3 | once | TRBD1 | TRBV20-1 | CSASRDRGLVDTQYF | TGCAGTGCTAGCCGGGACAGGGGGCTGGTAGATACGCAGTATTTT
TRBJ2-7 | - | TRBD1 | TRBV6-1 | CATRDRGFYEQYF | TGTGCCACCCGGGACAGGGGCTTCTACGAGCAGTACTTC
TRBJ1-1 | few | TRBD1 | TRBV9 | CASSAAPGTGMDTEAFF | TGTGCCAGCAGCGCCGCCCCTGGGACAGGGATGGACACTGAAGCTTTCTTT
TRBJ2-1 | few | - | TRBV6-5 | CASSYWAAGASNEQFF | TGTGCCAGCAGTTACTGGGCTGCGGGGGCCAGTAATGAGCAGTTCTTC
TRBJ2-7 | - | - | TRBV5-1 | CARVRSGRDNEQYF | TGCGCCAGAGTGAGGAGCGGGCGAGACAATGAGCAGTACTTC
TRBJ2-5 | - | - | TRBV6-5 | CASALNRLQETQYF | TGTGCCAGCGCCCTCAATCGGCTCCAAGAGACCCAGTACTTC
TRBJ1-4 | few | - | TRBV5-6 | CASSRWAGSEKLFF | TGTGCCAGCAGCCGGTGGGCAGGGAGTGAAAAACTGTTTTTT
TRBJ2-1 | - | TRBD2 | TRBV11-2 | CASSQREDSYNEQFF | TGTGCCAGCAGCCAACGGGAGGACTCCTACAATGAGCAGTTCTTC
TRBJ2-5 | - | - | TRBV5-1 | CASSFPSGGAQETQYF | TGCGCCAGCAGCTTCCCCTCCGGAGGCGCCCAAGAGACCCAGTACTTC
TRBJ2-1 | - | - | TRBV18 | CASSRDPRKFYNEQFF | TGTGCCAGCTCACGGGACCCCCGAAAATTTTACAATGAGCAGTTCTTC
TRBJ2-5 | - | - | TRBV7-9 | CASSTTGGTQYF | TGTGCCAGCAGCACGACCGGAGGGACCCAGTACTTC
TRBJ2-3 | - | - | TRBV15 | CATSRPGHNPDTQYF | TGTGCCACCAGCAGACCGGGCCACAACCCAGATACGCAGTATTTT
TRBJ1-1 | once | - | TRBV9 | CASSVDPGRDTEAFF | TGTGCCAGCAGCGTAGATCCCGGGCGGGACACTGAAGCTTTCTTT
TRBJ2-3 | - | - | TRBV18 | CASSRDGLSTDTQYF | TGTGCCAGCTCACGGGACGGGCTTAGCACAGATACGCAGTATTTT
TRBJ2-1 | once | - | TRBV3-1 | CASSQAGIGEQFF | TGTGCCAGCAGCCAAGCAGGGATAGGTGAGCAGTTCTTC
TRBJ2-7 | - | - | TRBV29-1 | CSVEVWGYAYEQYF | TGCAGCGTTGAAGTTTGGGGGTATGCCTACGAGCAGTACTTC
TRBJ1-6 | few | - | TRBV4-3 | CASSQGWNSPLHF | TGCGCCAGCAGCCAAGGGTGGAATTCACCCCTCCACTTT
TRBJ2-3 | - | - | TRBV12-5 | CASGLGGAGADTQYF | TGTGCTAGTGGTTTGGGAGGGGCCGGCGCAGATACGCAGTATTTT
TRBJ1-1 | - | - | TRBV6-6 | CASSNQDGNTEAFF | TGTGCCAGCTCAAACCAGGACGGGAACACTGAAGCTTTCTTT
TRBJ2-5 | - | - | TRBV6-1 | CASLGGGRQETQYF | TGTGCCAGCCTCGGTGGGGGGCGACAAGAGACCCAGTACTTC
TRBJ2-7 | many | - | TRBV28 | CASSFSSLDGYEQYF | TGTGCCAGCAGTTTCTCTTCTTTAGACGGCTACGAGCAGTACTTC
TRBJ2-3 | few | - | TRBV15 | CATSGSRTRSTDTQYF | TGTGCCACCAGCGGGAGCAGGACACGGAGCACAGATACGCAGTATTTT
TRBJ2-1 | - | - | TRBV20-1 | CSASGSNEQFF | TGCAGTGCTAGCGGGAGCAATGAGCAGTTCTTC
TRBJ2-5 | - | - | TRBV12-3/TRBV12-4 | CASSPWGGVGETQYF | TGTGCCAGCAGCCCCTGGGGGGGCGTGGGGGAGACCCAGTACTTC
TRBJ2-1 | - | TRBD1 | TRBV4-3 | CASSQFYRGNEQFF | TGCGCCAGCAGCCAGTTTTACAGGGGGAATGAGCAGTTCTTC
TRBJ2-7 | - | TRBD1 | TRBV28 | CASSSHGTGSNEQYF | TGTGCCAGCAGTTCCCATGGGACAGGGAGCAACGAGCAGTACTTC
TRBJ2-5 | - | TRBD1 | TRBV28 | CASSTLGTGLQETQYF | TGTGCCAGCAGCACCCTCGGGACAGGCCTTCAAGAGACCCAGTACTTC
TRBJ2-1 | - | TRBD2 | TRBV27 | CASIKWTSGSYNEQFF | TGTGCCAGCATCAAATGGACTAGCGGGAGCTACAATGAGCAGTTCTTC
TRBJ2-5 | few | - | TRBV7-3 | CASSETGQETQYF | TGTGCCAGCAGCGAAACAGGACAAGAGACCCAGTACTTC
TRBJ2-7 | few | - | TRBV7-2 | CASSFGRSSYEQYF | TGTGCCAGCAGCTTTGGGCGAAGCTCCTACGAGCAGTACTTC
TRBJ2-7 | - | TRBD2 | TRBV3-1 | CASSQDISGRSYEQYF | TGTGCCAGCAGCCAAGATATTAGCGGGAGGAGCTACGAGCAGTACTTC